This T cell receptor (beta chain) was retrieved from a study of cytomegalovirus exposure and HLA in healthy donors. This clone was counted between two and nine times. Its matching antigen is unknown. Study-level points and caveats: Over 15,000 TCR beta sequences were associated with HLA alleles at 0.05 false discovery rate in a later analysis. Sequence variants that were highly shared formed a cluster that was likely a sequencing artifact. Across donors, sequencing depth was assumed by presence/absence analyses to be roughly uniform.

The CDR3 sequence is 15 residues long. The V gene lost 6 bases and the J gene lost 0 bases, with 11 bases spanning the gap. CDR1 and CDR2 from the germline V gene are MNHEY and SVGAGI. The PCR made use of 60 Vbeta and 13 Jbeta primers. Original processing methods: Unique TCR beta chains numbered around 75 million in a later analysis, with around 10 million shared. Produced via immunoSEQ multiplex PCR; TCRdb's table is partial and in-frame only. The DNA was the basis for D and trimming; V, J and clone size are from that table. The table lists fewer than 250,000 clones, 60% to 80% of them singletons. Sequenced: PBMCs. The sequence derives from a male donor in good health and CMV-seronegative. V usage is TRBV6-5 and J usage is TRBJ1-4; tentative D call: TRBD1 (5 bases). CDR3 sequence reads: CASSLLQATNEKLFF. The CDR3 DNA reads TGTGCCAGCAGCCTACTACAGGCAACTAATGAAAAACTGTTTTTT.